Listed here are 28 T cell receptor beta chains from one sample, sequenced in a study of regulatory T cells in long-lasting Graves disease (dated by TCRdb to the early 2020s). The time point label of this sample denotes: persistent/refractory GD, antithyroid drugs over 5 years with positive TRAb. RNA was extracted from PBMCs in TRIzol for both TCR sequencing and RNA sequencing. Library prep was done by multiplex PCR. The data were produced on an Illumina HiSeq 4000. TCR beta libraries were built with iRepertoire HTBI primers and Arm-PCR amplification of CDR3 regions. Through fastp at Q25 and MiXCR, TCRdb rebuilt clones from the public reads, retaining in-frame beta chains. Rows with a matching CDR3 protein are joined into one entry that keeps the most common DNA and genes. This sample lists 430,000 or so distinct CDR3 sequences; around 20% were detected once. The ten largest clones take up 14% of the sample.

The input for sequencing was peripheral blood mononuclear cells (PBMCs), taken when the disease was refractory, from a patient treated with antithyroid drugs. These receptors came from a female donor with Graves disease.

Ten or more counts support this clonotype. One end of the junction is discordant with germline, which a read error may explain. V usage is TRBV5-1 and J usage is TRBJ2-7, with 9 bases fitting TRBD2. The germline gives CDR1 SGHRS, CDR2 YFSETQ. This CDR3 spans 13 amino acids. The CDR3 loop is CASSGGSSYEQYF. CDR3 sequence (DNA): TGTGCCAGCAGCGGGGGGAGCTCCTACGAGCAGTACTTC.

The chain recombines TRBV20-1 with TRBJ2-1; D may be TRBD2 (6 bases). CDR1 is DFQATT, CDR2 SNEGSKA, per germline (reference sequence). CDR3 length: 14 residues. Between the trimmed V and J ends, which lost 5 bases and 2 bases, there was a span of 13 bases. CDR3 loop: CSAPAGSPYNEQFF. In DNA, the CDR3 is TGCAGTGCTCCCGCGGGGAGCCCCTACAATGAGCAGTTCTTC.

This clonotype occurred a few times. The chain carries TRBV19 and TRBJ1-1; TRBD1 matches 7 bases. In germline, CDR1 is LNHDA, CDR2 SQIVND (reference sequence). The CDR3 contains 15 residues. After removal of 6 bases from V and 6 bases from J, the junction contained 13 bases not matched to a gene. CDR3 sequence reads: CASSDLTGRGSEAFF. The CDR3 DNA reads TGTGCCAGTAGCGATCTGACAGGGAGGGGGTCTGAAGCTTTCTTT.

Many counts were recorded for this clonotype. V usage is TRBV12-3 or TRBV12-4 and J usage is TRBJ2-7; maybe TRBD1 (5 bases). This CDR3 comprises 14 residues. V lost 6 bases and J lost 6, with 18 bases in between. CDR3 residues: CASSPGQWGREQYF. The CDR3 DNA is TGTGCCAGCAGCCCCGGGCAGTGGGGCCGCGAGCAGTACTTC.

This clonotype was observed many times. Here the CDR3 DNA reads TGTGCCAGCAGTGAGGGGGTGAACACCGGGGAGCTGTTTTTT. Translating it yields CASSEGVNTGELFF. The rearrangement uses TRBV2 and TRBJ2-2; possibly TRBD1 or TRBD2 for D (5 bases each). The V end lost 3 bases, the J end lost 1 base, and 6 bases lay between the germline ends. The CDR3 is 14 amino acids. Germline CDR1 and CDR2: SNHLY and FYNNEI.

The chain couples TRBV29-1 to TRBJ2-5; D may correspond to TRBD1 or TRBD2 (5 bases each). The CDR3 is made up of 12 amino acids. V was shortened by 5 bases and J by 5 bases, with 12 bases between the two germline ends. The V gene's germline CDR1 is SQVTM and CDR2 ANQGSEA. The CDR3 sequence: CSVYRGDETQYF. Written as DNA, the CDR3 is TGCAGCGTTTACCGAGGGGATGAGACCCAGTACTTC.

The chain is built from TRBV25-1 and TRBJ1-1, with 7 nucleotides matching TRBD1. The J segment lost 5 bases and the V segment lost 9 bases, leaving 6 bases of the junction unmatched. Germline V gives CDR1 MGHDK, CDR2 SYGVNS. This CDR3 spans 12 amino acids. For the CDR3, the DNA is TGTGCCAGTTCCACAGGGGTTACTGAAGCTTTCTTT. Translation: CASSTGVTEAFF.

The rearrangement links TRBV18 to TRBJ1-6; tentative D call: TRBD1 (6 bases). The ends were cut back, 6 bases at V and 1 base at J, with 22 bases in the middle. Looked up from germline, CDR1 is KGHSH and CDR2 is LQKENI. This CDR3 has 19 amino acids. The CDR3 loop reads CASSHRAFEEGSYNSPLHF. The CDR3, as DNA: TGTGCCAGCTCTCACAGGGCCTTCGAGGAAGGATCCTATAATTCACCCCTCCACTTT.

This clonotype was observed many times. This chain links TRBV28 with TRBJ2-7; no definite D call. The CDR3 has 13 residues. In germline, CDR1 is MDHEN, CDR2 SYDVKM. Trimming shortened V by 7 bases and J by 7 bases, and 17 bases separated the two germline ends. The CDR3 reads CASINENVGEQYF. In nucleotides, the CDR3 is TGTGCCAGCATCAACGAAAACGTGGGGGAGCAGTACTTC. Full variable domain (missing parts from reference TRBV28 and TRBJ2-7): DVKVTQSSRYLVKRTGEKVFLECVQDMDHENMFWYRQDPGLGLRLIYFSYDVKMKEKGDIPEGYSVSREKKERFSLILESASTNQTSMYLCASINENVGEQYFGPGTRLTVT.

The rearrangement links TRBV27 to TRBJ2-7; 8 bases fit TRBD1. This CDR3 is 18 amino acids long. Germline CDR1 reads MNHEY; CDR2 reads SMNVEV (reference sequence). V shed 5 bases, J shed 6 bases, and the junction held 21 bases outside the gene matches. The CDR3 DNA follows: TGTGCCAGCAGTCCGGACCTTCCCGGACAGGGACGATTTGGCGAGCAGTACTTC. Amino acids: CASSPDLPGQGRFGEQYF.

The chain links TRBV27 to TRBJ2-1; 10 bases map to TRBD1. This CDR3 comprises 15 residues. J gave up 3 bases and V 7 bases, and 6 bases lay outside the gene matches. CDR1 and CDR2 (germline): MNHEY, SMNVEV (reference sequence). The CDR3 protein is CASTAGTGVYNEQFF. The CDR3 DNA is TGTGCCAGCACAGCCGGGACAGGGGTCTACAATGAGCAGTTCTTC.

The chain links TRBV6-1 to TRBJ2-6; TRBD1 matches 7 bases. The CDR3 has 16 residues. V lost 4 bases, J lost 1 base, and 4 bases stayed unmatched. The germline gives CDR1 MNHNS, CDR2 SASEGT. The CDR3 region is CASSGNRGSGANVLTF. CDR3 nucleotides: TGTGCCAGCAGTGGGAACAGGGGATCTGGGGCCAACGTCCTGACTTTC.

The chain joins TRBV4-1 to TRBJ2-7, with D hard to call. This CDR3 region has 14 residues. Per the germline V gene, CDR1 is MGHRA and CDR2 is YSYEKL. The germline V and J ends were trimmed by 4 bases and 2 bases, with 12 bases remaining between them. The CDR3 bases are TGCGCCAGCAGCCCTAATGGCGTCCCCTACGAGCAGTACTTC. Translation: CASSPNGVPYEQYF.

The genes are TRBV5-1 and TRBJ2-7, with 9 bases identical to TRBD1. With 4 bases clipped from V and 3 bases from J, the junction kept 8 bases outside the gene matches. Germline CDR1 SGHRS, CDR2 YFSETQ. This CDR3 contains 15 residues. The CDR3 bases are TGCGCCAGCAGCCCCAGGACAGGGGCGCACTACGAGCAGTACTTC. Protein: CASSPRTGAHYEQYF.

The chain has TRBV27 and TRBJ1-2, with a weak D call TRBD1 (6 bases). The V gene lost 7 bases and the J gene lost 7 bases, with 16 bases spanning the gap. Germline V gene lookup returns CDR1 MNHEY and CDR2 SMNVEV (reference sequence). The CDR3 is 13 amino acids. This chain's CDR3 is CASTKTGNRGYTF. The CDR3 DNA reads TGTGCCAGCACCAAAACAGGGAACCGTGGCTACACCTTC.

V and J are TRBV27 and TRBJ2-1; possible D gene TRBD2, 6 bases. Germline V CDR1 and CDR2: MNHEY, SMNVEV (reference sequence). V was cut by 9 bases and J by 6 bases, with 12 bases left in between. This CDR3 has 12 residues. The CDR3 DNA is TGTGCCAGTCGGGAGCTCGGCAATGAGCAGTTCTTC. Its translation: CASRELGNEQFF.

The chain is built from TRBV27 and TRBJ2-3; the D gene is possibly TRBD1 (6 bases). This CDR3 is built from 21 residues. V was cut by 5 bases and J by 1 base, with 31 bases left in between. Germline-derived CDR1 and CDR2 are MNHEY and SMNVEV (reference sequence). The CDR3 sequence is CASSHFPSRAGDIPRTDTQYF. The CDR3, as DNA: TGTGCCAGCAGTCACTTCCCCTCCCGTGCAGGGGACATCCCGCGCACAGATACGCAGTATTTT.

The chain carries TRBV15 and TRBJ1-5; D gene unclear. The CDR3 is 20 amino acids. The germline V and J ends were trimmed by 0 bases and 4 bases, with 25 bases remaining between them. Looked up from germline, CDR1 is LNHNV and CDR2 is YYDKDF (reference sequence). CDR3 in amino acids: CATSRDGRTSLRIKNQPQHF. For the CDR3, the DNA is TGTGCCACCAGCAGAGATGGGCGCACTTCCTTGAGGATCAAAAATCAGCCCCAGCATTTT. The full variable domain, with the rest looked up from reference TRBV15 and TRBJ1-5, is DAMVIQNPRYQVTQFGKPVTLSCSQTLNHNVMYWYQQKSSQAPKLLFHYYDKDFNNEADTPDNFQSRRPNTSFCFLDIRSPGLGDTAMYLCATSRDGRTSLRIKNQPQHFGDGTRLSIL.

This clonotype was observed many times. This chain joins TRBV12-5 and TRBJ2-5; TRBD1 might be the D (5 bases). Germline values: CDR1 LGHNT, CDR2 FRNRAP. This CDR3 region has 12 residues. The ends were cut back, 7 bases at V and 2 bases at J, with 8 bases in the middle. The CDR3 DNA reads TGTGCTAGTGTCAACAGGCAAGAGACCCAGTACTTC. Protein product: CASVNRQETQYF. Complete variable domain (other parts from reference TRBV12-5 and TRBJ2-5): DARVTQTPRHKVTEMGQEVTMRCQPILGHNTVFWYRQTMMQGLELLAYFRNRAPLDDSGMPKDRFSAEMPDATLATLKIQPSEPRDSAVYFCASVNRQETQYFGPGTRLLVL.

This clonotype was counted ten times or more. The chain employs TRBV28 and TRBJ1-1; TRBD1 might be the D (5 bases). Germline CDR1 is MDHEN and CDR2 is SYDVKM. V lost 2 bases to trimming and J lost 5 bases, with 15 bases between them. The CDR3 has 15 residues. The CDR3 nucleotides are TGTGCCAGCAGTTTACCGAATTGGGGACGGACTGAAGCTTTCTTT. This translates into CASSLPNWGRTEAFF.

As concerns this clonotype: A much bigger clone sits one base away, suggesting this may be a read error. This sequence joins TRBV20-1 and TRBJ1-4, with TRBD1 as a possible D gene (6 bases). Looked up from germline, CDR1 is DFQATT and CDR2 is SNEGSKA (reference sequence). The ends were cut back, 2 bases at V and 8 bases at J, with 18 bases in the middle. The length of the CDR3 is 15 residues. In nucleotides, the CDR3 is TGCAGTGCTAGAACGACCGGACTTGGACAGGAAAAACTGTTTTTT. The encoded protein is CSARTTGLGQEKLFF.

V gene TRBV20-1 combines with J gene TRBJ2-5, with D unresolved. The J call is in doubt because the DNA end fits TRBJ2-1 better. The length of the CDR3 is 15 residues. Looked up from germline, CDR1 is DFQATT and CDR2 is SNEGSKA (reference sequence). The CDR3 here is CSAPVVPVQNNEQFF. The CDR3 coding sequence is TGCAGTGCTCCGGTCGTACCTGTGCAAAACAATGAGCAGTTCTTC.

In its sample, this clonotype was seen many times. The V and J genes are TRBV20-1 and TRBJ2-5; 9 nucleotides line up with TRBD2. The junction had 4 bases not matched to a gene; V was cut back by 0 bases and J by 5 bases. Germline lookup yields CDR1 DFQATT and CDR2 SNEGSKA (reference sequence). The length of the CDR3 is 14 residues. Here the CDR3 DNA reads TGCAGTGCTAGAGAGCGGGAGGGCTTGGAGACCCAGTACTTC. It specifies CSAREREGLETQYF.

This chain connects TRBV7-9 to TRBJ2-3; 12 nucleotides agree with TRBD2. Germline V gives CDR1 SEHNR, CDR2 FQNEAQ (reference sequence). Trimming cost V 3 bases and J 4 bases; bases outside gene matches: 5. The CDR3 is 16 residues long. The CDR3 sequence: CASSLTSGSSADTQYF. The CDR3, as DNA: TGTGCCAGCAGCTTGACTAGCGGGAGTAGCGCAGATACGCAGTATTTT.

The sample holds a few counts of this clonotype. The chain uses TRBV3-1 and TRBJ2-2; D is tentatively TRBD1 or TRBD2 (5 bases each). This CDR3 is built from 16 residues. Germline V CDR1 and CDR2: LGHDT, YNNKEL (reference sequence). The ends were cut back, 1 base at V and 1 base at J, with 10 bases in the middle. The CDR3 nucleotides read TGTGCCAGCAGCCAAGGAATGGGGGAGAACACCGGGGAGCTGTTTTTT. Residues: CASSQGMGENTGELFF.

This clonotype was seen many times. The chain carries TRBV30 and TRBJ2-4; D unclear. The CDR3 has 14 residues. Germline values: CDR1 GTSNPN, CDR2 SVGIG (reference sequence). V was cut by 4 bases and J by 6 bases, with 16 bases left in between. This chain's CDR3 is CAWIGSPAGNIQYF. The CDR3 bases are TGTGCCTGGATAGGTTCTCCGGCAGGAAACATTCAGTACTTC.

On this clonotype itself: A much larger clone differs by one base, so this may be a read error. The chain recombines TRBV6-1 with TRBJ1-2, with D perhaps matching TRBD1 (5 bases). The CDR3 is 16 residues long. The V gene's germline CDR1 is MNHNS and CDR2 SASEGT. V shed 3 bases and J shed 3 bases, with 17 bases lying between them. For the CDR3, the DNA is TGTGCCAGCAGTGAGCCCCCGGGCAGGGCTTACTATGGCTACACCTTC. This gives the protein CASSEPPGRAYYGYTF.

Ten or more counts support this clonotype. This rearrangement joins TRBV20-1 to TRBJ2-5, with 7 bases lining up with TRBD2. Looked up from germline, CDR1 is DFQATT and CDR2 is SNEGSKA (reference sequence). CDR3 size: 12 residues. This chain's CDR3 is CRVLAAQETQYF. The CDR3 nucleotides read TGCAGGGTCCTAGCGGCTCAAGAGACCCAGTACTTC.